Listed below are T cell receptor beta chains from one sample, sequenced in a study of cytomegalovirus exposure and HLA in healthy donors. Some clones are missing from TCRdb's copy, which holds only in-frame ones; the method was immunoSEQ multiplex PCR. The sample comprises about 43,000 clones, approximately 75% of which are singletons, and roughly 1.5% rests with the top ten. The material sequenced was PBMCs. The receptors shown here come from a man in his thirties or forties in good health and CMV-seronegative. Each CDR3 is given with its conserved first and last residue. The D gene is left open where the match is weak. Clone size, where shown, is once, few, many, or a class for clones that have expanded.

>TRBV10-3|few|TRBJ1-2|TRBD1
CAISGGQGVDYGYTF
TGTGCCATCAGTGGAGGACAGGGAGTGGACTATGGCTACACCTTC
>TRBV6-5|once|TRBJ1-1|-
CASSYEGSFEAFF
TGTGCCAGCAGTTACGAGGGTTCGTTTGAAGCTTTCTTT
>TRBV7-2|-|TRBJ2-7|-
CASSSQWGGQYF
TGTGCCAGCAGCTCTCAATGGGGCGGGCAGTACTTC
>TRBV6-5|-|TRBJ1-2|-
CASSYGRGWGYTF
TGTGCCAGCAGTTACGGGAGGGGTTGGGGCTACACCTTC
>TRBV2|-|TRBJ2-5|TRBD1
CASSPQGAGETQYF
TGTGCCAGCAGTCCCCAGGGGGCGGGAGAGACCCAGTACTTC
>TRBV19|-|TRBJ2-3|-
CASREPTTYTQYF
TGTGCCAGCCGGGAGCCGACTACCTATACGCAGTATTTT
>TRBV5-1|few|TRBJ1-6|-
CASSLDQGSNSPLHF
TGCGCCAGCAGCTTGGATCAGGGCTCCAATTCACCCCTCCACTTT
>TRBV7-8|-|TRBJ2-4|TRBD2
CASSLYEGTSGNLAKNIQYF
TGTGCCAGCAGCTTATATGAGGGGACTAGCGGCAATTTAGCCAAAAACATTCAGTACTTC
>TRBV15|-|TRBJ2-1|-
CATSSKSLDNPYNEQFF
TGTGCCACCAGCAGTAAAAGTTTAGATAACCCTTACAATGAGCAGTTCTTC
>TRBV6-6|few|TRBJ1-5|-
CASSYAGYSNQPQHF
TGTGCCAGCAGTTACGCCGGGTATAGCAATCAGCCCCAGCATTTT
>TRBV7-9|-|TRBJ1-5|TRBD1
CASSLAGTGKSNQPQHF
TGTGCCAGCAGCTTAGCCGGGACAGGGAAGAGTAATCAGCCCCAGCATTTT
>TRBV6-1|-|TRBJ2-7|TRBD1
CASSVGTVKQYF
TGTGCCAGCAGTGTAGGGACAGTTAAGCAGTACTTC
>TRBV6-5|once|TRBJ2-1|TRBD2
CASSYSFLAGINEQFF
TGTGCCAGCAGTTACTCGTTCCTAGCGGGAATCAATGAGCAGTTCTTC
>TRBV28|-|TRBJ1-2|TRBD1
CASSHPETGAHGYTF
TGTGCCAGCAGTCACCCCGAGACAGGGGCCCATGGCTACACCTTC
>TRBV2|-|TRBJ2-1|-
CASTGPGAINEQFF
TGTGCCAGCACCGGCCCGGGAGCTATTAATGAGCAGTTCTTC
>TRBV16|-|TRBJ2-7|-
CASSPSGAYEQYF
TGTGCCAGCAGCCCATCCGGAGCCTACGAGCAGTACTTC
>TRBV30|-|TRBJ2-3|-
CAWSGRGSTDTQYF
TGTGCCTGGAGTGGTCGCGGGAGCACAGATACGCAGTATTTT
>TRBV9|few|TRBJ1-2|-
CASSVTGSANYGYTF
TGTGCCAGCAGCGTAACGGGGTCGGCGAACTATGGCTACACCTTC
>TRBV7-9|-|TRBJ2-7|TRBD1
CASSSPGTGPYEQYF
TGTGCCAGCAGTTCTCCCGGGACAGGACCCTACGAGCAGTACTTC
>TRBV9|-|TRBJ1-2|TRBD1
CASTHGTGNGYTF
TGTGCCAGCACACACGGGACAGGGAATGGCTACACCTTC
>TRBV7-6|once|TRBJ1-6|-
CASSSRLNSPLHF
TGTGCCAGCAGCTCCCGACTGAATTCACCCCTCCACTTT
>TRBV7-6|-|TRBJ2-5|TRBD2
CASSLATSGRWSETQYF
TGTGCCAGCAGCTTAGCGACTAGCGGGAGGTGGTCAGAGACCCAGTACTTC
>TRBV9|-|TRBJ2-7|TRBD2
CASSVGIAGLREQYF
TGTGCCAGCAGCGTAGGTATAGCGGGCCTAAGAGAGCAGTACTTC
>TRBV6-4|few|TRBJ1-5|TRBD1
CASSEGTGGNQPQHF
TGTGCCAGCAGTGAGGGGACAGGGGGCAATCAGCCCCAGCATTTT
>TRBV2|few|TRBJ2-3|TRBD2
CASGVAGDTQYF
TGTGCCAGCGGGGTAGCGGGGGATACGCAGTATTTT
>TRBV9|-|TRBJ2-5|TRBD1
CASSAAGGLGQETQYF
TGTGCCAGCAGCGCAGCAGGGGGTTTGGGCCAAGAGACCCAGTACTTC
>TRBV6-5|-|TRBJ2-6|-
CASSPGLTGANVLTF
TGTGCCAGCAGTCCAGGACTCACTGGGGCCAACGTCCTGACTTTC
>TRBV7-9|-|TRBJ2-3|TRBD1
CASSPRSRDRGKWQDTQYF
TGTGCCAGCAGCCCGCGATCCCGGGACAGAGGAAAGTGGCAAGATACGCAGTATTTT
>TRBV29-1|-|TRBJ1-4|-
CSVTGRGNEKLFF
TGCAGCGTAACAGGGAGGGGTAATGAAAAACTGTTTTTT
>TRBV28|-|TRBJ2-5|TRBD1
CASSLGVTGPYQETQYF
TGTGCCAGCAGTTTAGGAGTGACAGGGCCTTACCAAGAGACCCAGTACTTC
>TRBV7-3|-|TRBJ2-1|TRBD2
CASSWTSGSIVEQFF
TGTGCCAGCAGCTGGACTAGCGGGAGCATAGTTGAGCAGTTCTTC
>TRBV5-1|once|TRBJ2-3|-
CASSFRRGRPTDTQYF
TGCGCCAGCAGCTTTCGGAGGGGTCGACCCACAGATACGCAGTATTTT
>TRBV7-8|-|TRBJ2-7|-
CASSLNQRGEQYF
TGTGCCAGCAGCTTAAACCAGCGCGGCGAGCAGTACTTC
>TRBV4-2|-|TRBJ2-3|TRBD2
CASSQAPGLAETDTQYF
TGTGCCAGCAGCCAAGCCCCCGGACTAGCGGAAACAGATACGCAGTATTTT
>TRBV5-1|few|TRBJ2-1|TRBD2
CASSLRTSGSEPYNEQFF
TGCGCCAGCAGCTTAAGGACTAGCGGGAGTGAACCGTACAATGAGCAGTTCTTC
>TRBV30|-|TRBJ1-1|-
CAWSMTANTEAFF
TGTGCCTGGAGTATGACAGCCAACACTGAAGCTTTCTTT
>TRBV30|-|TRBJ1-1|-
CASLPEVGNTEAFF
TGTGCCTCCCTTCCGGAGGTCGGGAACACTGAAGCTTTCTTT
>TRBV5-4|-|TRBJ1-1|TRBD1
CASSPDRGQMNTEAFF
TGTGCCAGCAGCCCGGACAGGGGCCAAATGAACACTGAAGCTTTCTTT
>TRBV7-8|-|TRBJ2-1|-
CASSPAPSLRCGQFF
TGTGCCAGCAGCCCAGCCCCTAGCCTCCGTTGCGGGCAGTTCTTC
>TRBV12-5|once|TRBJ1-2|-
CASGGRGFGYTF
TGTGCTAGTGGTGGGAGGGGGTTCGGCTACACCTTC
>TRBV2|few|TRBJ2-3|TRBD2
CASSEALVTSGGARGDTQYF
TGTGCCAGCAGTGAAGCGCTTGTGACTAGCGGGGGGGCCCGAGGGGATACGCAGTATTTT
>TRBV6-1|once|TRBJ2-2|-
CASSPTSESGELFF
TGTGCCAGCAGCCCGACATCGGAATCCGGGGAGCTGTTTTTT
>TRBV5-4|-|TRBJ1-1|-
CASSFVSGANTEAFF
TGTGCCAGCAGCTTTGTTTCTGGGGCGAACACTGAAGCTTTCTTT
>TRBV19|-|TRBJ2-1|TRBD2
CASSRGGSYNEQFF
TGTGCCAGTAGTCGGGGGGGGTCTTACAATGAGCAGTTCTTC
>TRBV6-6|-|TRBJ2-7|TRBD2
CATGDLAGAYEQYF
TGTGCCACCGGGGATCTAGCGGGGGCCTACGAGCAGTACTTC